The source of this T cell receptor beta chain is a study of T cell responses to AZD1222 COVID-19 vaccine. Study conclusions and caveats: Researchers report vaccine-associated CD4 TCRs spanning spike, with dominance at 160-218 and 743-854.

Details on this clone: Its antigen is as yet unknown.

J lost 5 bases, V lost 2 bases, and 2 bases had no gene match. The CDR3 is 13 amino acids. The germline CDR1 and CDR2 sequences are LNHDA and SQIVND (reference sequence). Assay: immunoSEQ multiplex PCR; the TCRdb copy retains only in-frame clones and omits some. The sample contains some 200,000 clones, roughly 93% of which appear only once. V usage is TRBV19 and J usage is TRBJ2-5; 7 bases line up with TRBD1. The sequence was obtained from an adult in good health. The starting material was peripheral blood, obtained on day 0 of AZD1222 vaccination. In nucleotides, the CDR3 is TGTGCCAGTAGTATAAGACAGGGTGAGACCCAGTACTTC. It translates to CASSIRQGETQYF.